Below are 18 T cell receptor beta chains sequenced from a single sample in a study of cytomegalovirus exposure and HLA in healthy donors. The PCR contained 60 Vbeta and 13 Jbeta primers. Produced via immunoSEQ multiplex PCR; TCRdb's table is partial and in-frame only. Of fewer than 140,000 clones in the sample, under 80% are singletons; the top ten hold 3.6%. Sequenced material: PBMCs. Receptor source: a man in his fifties or sixties in good health and CMV-seronegative.

V gene TRBV28 combines with J gene TRBJ2-7; tentatively, D is TRBD2 (6 bases). The CDR3 totals 13 residues. Germline V lookup: CDR1 MDHEN, CDR2 SYDVKM. Trimming pared 6 bases from V and 5 bases from J, leaving 14 bases between. The CDR3 sequence is CASREEGRNEQYV. The CDR3 nucleotides read TGTGCCAGCAGGGAAGAGGGGAGGAACGAGCAGTACGTC.

The chain has TRBV7-8 and TRBJ1-5; 7 bases are a match to TRBD1. Germline V gene data show CDR1 as SGHVS and CDR2 as FQNEAQ. J lost 4 bases, V lost 10 bases, and 13 bases had no gene match. This CDR3 is built from 15 residues. DNA of the CDR3: TGTGCCACCGAGCAGAACAGGGGTGGGAATCAGCCCCAGCATTTT. This gives the protein CATEQNRGGNQPQHF.

The chain carries TRBV30 and TRBJ1-6; a possible D gene is TRBD1 (6 bases). The germline gives CDR1 GTSNPN, CDR2 SVGIG (reference sequence). There are 15 residues in the CDR3. V lost 4 bases to trimming and J lost 9 bases, with 19 bases between them. CDR3 loop: CAWKPETGRGSPLHF. CDR3 DNA sequence: TGTGCCTGGAAACCGGAGACAGGTAGGGGTTCACCCCTCCACTTT.

This sequence joins TRBV5-6 and TRBJ2-5, with 10 bases lining up with TRBD1. Germline loops: CDR1 SGHDT, CDR2 YYEEEE. V shed 2 bases, J shed 0 bases, and the junction held 4 bases outside the gene matches. CDR3 length: 16 amino acids. DNA of the CDR3: TGTGCCAGCAGCTTTAGGGGACAGGGGTACCAAGAGACCCAGTACTTC. Translation gives CASSFRGQGYQETQYF.

The chain combines TRBV5-1 with TRBJ2-2, with a possible D match to TRBD2 (7 bases). Trimming pared 4 bases from V and 4 bases from J, leaving 26 bases between. CDR1 is SGHRS and CDR2 is YFSETQ in the germline V gene. CDR3 length: 19 amino acids. This chain's CDR3 is CASSPVGGALRRGTGELFF. Written as DNA, the CDR3 is TGCGCCAGCAGCCCTGTGGGGGGGGCCTTAAGGCGAGGCACCGGGGAGCTGTTTTTT.

The chain recombines TRBV5-5 with TRBJ2-7; maybe TRBD1 (5 bases). This CDR3 has 15 residues. From germline, CDR1 is SGHKS and CDR2 YYEKEE (reference sequence). Trimming took off 0 bases at V and 2 bases at J, with 12 bases between the two ends. CDR3 sequence (DNA): TGTGCCAGCAGCTTGGGGGCAGGGATGGCCTACGAGCAGTACGTC. Encoded protein: CASSLGAGMAYEQYV.

This clone turned up a few times. V and J are TRBV7-9 and TRBJ1-1; 7 bases agree with TRBD1. Germline CDR1 SEHNR, CDR2 FQNEAQ (reference sequence). The ends lost 4 bases at V and 5 bases at J; junction bases unmatched: 10. This CDR3 has 15 residues. The CDR3 loop is CASSSVQGMGTEAFF. The CDR3 coding sequence is TGTGCCAGCAGCTCAGTACAGGGGATGGGGACTGAAGCTTTCTTT.

The chain carries TRBV28 and TRBJ2-1; 9 bases match TRBD2. Germline CDR1 is MDHEN and CDR2 is SYDVKM. Trimming took 1 base from V and 8 from J; bases not matched to a gene: 6. There are 15 residues in the CDR3. The CDR3 region is CASSLSGGGAYEQFF. CDR3 bases: TGTGCCAGCAGTTTATCCGGCGGGGGGGCATATGAGCAGTTCTTC.

The genes are TRBV19 and TRBJ2-2; possibly TRBD1 for D (5 bases). The germline V and J ends were trimmed by 9 bases and 1 base, with 15 bases remaining between them. The CDR3 covers 15 residues. Germline V CDR1 and CDR2: LNHDA, SQIVND (reference sequence). The CDR3 DNA reads TGTGCCAGCCACCAAGGGGTCGTGAACACCGGGGAGCTGTTTTTT. This translates into CASHQGVVNTGELFF.

This clone appeared once. V usage is TRBV2 and J usage is TRBJ2-3; 12 nucleotides agree with TRBD2. Per germline, CDR1 SNHLY and CDR2 FYNNEI. The junction had 0 bases not matched to a gene; V was cut back by 1 base and J by 7 bases. The CDR3 loop spans 14 amino acids. In DNA form, the CDR3 reads TGTGCCAGCAGTGAAGGGACTAGCGGGAATACGCAGTATTTT. Protein: CASSEGTSGNTQYF. Looking up the rest from reference TRBV2 and TRBJ2-3 gives the full variable domain: EPEVTQTPSHQVTQMGQEVILRCVPISNHLYFYWYRQILGQKVEFLVSFYNNEISEKSEIFDDQFSVERPDGSNFTLKIRSTKLEDSAMYFCASSEGTSGNTQYFGPGTRLTVL.

In this sample, this clone turned up a few times. The V gene is TRBV7-2, the J gene TRBJ2-3, with 9 bases lining up with TRBD1. CDR1 and CDR2 from the germline V gene are SGHTA and FQGNSA. V lost 7 bases, J lost 2 bases, and 7 bases stayed unmatched. The CDR3 has 15 residues. CDR3 in DNA: TGTGCCAGCAACCCGACAGGGGGTTCCACAGATACGCAGTATTTT. This encodes CASNPTGGSTDTQYF.

The chain recombines TRBV5-1 with TRBJ2-5; D is undetermined. The ends were cut back, 5 bases at V and 1 base at J, with 12 bases in the middle. The CDR3 sequence is 14 residues long. Per the germline V gene, CDR1 is SGHRS and CDR2 is YFSETQ. CDR3 DNA: TGCGCCAGCAGGCTAACAGTGCTCCAAGAGACCCAGTACTTC. It yields the protein CASRLTVLQETQYF.

The CDR3 DNA is TGTGCCAGCAGCTTTTACAGGGAATTGGGTGAGCAGTTCTTC. Amino acids: CASSFYRELGEQFF. This chain links TRBV7-9 with TRBJ2-1; possibly TRBD1 for D (6 bases). Trimming shortened V by 3 bases and J by 9 bases, and 15 bases separated the two germline ends. The CDR3 extends over 14 amino acids. Germline V gene lookup returns CDR1 SEHNR and CDR2 FQNEAQ (reference sequence).

This clone was recorded a few times. The rearrangement joins TRBV2 to TRBJ1-5, with TRBD1 matching 7 bases. CDR1 and CDR2 (germline): SNHLY, FYNNEI. The CDR3 is 13 residues long. Trimming cost V 5 bases and J 7 bases; bases outside gene matches: 5. This CDR3 is CASSTTGFQPQHF. CDR3 coding DNA: TGTGCCAGCAGTACGACAGGGTTCCAGCCCCAGCATTTT.

The CDR3 protein is CASRDTINQPQHF. Here the CDR3 DNA reads TGTGCCAGCAGAGACACCATCAATCAGCCCCAGCATTTT. The V and J genes are TRBV6-1 and TRBJ1-5; no definite D call. This CDR3 spans 13 amino acids. Between the trimmed V and J ends, which lost 6 bases and 3 bases, there was a span of 9 bases. Germline-derived CDR1 and CDR2 are MNHNS and SASEGT.

The J gene is TRBJ1-3, the V gene TRBV30; TRBD1 matches 7 bases. The CDR3 has 15 residues. V lost 4 bases and J lost 0; bases outside the gene matches: 6. Germline V gene lookup returns CDR1 GTSNPN and CDR2 SVGIG (reference sequence). The CDR3 loop reads CAWTLQGLSGNTIYF. The CDR3 DNA follows: TGTGCCTGGACACTACAGGGGCTCTCTGGAAACACCATATATTTT. The full variable domain, completed using reference TRBV30 and TRBJ1-3, is SQTIHQWPATLVQPVGSPLSLECTVEGTSNPNLYWYRQAAGRGLQLLFYSVGIGQISSEVPQNLSASRPQDRQFILSSKKLLLSDSGFYLCAWTLQGLSGNTIYFGEGSWLTVV.

The V and J genes are TRBV7-9 and TRBJ2-1; TRBD2 agrees at 9 bases. Trimming took 5 bases from V and 7 from J; bases not matched to a gene: 12. This CDR3 contains 16 residues. CDR1 is SEHNR, CDR2 FQNEAQ, per germline (reference sequence). CDR3 DNA sequence: TGTGCCAGCAGCCCCCGGGGAGCGGGGGGACAAAATGAGCAGTTCTTC. This codes for CASSPRGAGGQNEQFF.

CDR3 nucleotide sequence: TGTGCCTGGAAAACCCGGACAGCTTCCTATGGCTACACCTTC. Translating gives CAWKTRTASYGYTF. The J gene is TRBJ1-2, the V gene TRBV30, with D perhaps TRBD1 (6 bases). V was pared by 4 bases and J by 4 bases, with 16 bases between. The germline CDR1 and CDR2 sequences are GTSNPN and SVGIG (reference sequence). The CDR3 is 14 residues long. Supplemented by reference TRBV30 and TRBJ1-2, the full variable domain reads SQTIHQWPATLVQPVGSPLSLECTVEGTSNPNLYWYRQAAGRGLQLLFYSVGIGQISSEVPQNLSASRPQDRQFILSSKKLLLSDSGFYLCAWKTRTASYGYTFGSGTRLTVV.